The TCR beta chain described here comes from a study of human T cells and chemical hapten exposure. Study-level background: Each patch test put 0.01% DPC on the upper back, and results were read at 6 days.

Germline lookup yields CDR1 SGHDT and CDR2 YYEEEE. V lost 4 bases to trimming and J lost 11 bases, with 15 bases between them. This CDR3 is built from 12 residues. This clonotype was seen at least ten times. How the authors handled the data: Per sample, the median was around 100,000 TCRs, with values from approximately 25,000 to 650,000. One entry per CDR3 protein, called by TCRdb with MiXCR from the RACE reads. In this record, the V and J calls reflect TCRdb's handling and not the investigators' own analysis. The sample yields about 83,000 distinct CDR3 sequences, 6% to 9% seen once. This sample's time point: patch test 1, 2 weeks after DPC sensitization. Treatment described: therapeutic diphenylcyclopropenone sensitization with weekly scalp DPC. Whole blood, unfractionated, served as the material for total RNA extraction.

The V call is TRBV5-6, the J call TRBJ1-1; D is uncertain. The sequences come from whole blood, collected in connection with sensitization to the hapten diphenylcyclopropenone (DPC). This sequence was found in a woman under 40 with alopecia areata. Some clones in this sample may be carry-over from other donors' samples. CDR3 bases: TGTGCCAGCAGCCTGCAGCGATTAGGGGCTTTCTTT. Translated, it gives CASSLQRLGAFF.